The present T cell receptor (beta chain) was sequenced within a study of cytomegalovirus exposure and HLA in healthy donors. To note about this clone: The antigen is unknown.

Amplification used 60 Vbeta primers and 13 Jbeta primers. This table comes from immunoSEQ multiplex PCR, and its TCRdb copy is limited to in-frame clones, with some not included. This table has about 250,000 clones, more than 75% appearing once. General study findings and limits: TCR beta chains associated with HLA were, in a later analysis, more clonally expanded than equally common others. It was assumed in the presence/absence analyses that sequencing depth was roughly uniform across donors. The authors listed 150 to 200 TCR beta chains as cytomegalovirus-associated. A few chains tied to CMV proved CMV antigen-specific in vitro.

The J segment lost 6 bases and the V segment lost 8 bases, leaving 7 bases of the junction unmatched. CDR3 size: 14 residues. Germline V gene data show CDR1 as MDHEN and CDR2 as SYDVKM. Sequenced: PBMCs. The chain links TRBV28 to TRBJ2-4; TRBD2 aligns across 10 bases. This TCR derives from a girl aged 2 to 9 in good health and CMV-seronegative. The chain's CDR3 is CASETSGALNIQYF. DNA for the CDR3: TGTGCCAGCGAAACTAGCGGGGCTTTAAACATTCAGTACTTC. The full variable domain, with the rest looked up from reference TRBV28 and TRBJ2-4, is DVKVTQSSRYLVKRTGEKVFLECVQDMDHENMFWYRQDPGLGLRLIYFSYDVKMKEKGDIPEGYSVSREKKERFSLILESASTNQTSMYLCASETSGALNIQYFGAGTRLSVL.